The 28 T cell receptor beta chains given below trace back to one sample, sequenced in a study of blood T cells in healthy people across ages. Together with a sample-barcoded 5' primer, a J-beta primer mix was included in a second PCR lasting about 7 to 12 cycles. TCRdb re-called the 5' RACE reads with MiXCR, one entry per CDR3 protein. The data show under 800,000 distinct CDR3 sequences, roughly 21% seen once. The sequenced sample consisted of blood. The receptors were gathered from a man aged 70 or older in good health.

This clonotype was seen only a few times. The rearrangement links TRBV9 to TRBJ2-2; possible D gene TRBD1, 6 bases. CDR3 length equals 15 residues. From germline, CDR1 is SGDLS and CDR2 YYNGEE. Trimming pared 2 bases from V and 5 bases from J, leaving 13 bases between. CDR3 amino acids: CASSVRQAPTGELFF. The CDR3 DNA reads TGTGCCAGCAGCGTTCGACAGGCTCCGACCGGGGAGCTGTTTTTT.

This clonotype occurred a few times. This chain joins TRBV9 and TRBJ2-5; D might be TRBD1 or TRBD2, each matching 5 bases. Near its end, the DNA agrees better with TRBJ2-7, so the J call may be wrong. The germline V gene has CDR1 SGDLS and CDR2 YYNGEE. This CDR3 has 16 residues. The CDR3 protein is CASSVEPQRGEAEQYF. The CDR3 nucleotides are TGTGCCAGCAGCGTAGAACCACAGAGGGGAGAGGCCGAGCAGTACTTC.

The V gene is TRBV20-1, the J gene TRBJ2-3, with D possibly matching TRBD2 (6 bases). Germline assignment: CDR1 DFQATT and CDR2 SNEGSKA (reference sequence). V was trimmed by 3 bases and J by 4 bases, leaving 17 bases between them. CDR3 length: 15 amino acids. CDR3 nucleotides: TGCAGTGCTAGCCTAAGTCTAGCGAGGGCAGATACGCAGTATTTT. This sequence encodes CSASLSLARADTQYF.

Ten or more counts support this clonotype. V gene TRBV9 combines with J gene TRBJ2-7; tentatively, D is TRBD1 (6 bases). Germline V gene lookup returns CDR1 SGDLS and CDR2 YYNGEE. CDR3 length equals 15 residues. V lost 5 bases and J lost 0, with 15 bases in between. CDR3 in amino acids: CASSPTGLSSYEQYF. The DNA of the CDR3 is TGTGCCAGCAGTCCGACAGGCCTGAGCTCCTACGAGCAGTACTTC.

Only a few counts were recorded for this clonotype. The chain carries TRBV6-5 and TRBJ2-3, with 12 bases that match TRBD2. V was clipped by 6 bases and J by 5 bases; unmatched bases: 3. The CDR3 consists of 14 residues. CDR1 MNHEY and CDR2 SVGAGI come from the germline V gene. CDR3 DNA sequence: TGTGCCAGCAGCCTGACTAGCGGGAGAGATACGCAGTATTTT. Protein sequence: CASSLTSGRDTQYF.

This clonotype was detected only a few times. The chain recombines TRBV6-1 with TRBJ1-5; a weak D match, TRBD1 (5 bases). Trimming took off 10 bases at V and 3 bases at J, with 25 bases between the two ends. The V gene's germline CDR1 is MNHNS and CDR2 SASEGT. The CDR3 consists of 17 residues. The CDR3: CATSRYSGGADNQPQHF. CDR3 DNA: TGTGCCACTTCAAGGTATTCGGGGGGTGCTGACAATCAGCCCCAGCATTTT.

This clonotype was seen more than once but under ten times. Germline and junction disagree at one end, which may indicate a read error. The chain couples TRBV6-4 to TRBJ1-2; the D is unclear. Germline CDR1 and CDR2: MRHNA and SNTAGT. This CDR3 spans 12 amino acids. In DNA, the CDR3 is TGTGCCAGCAGTGACTACGCGGGTGGCGACACCTTC. This codes for CASSDYAGGDTF.

The chain joins TRBV7-9 to TRBJ2-5; TRBD2 matches at 11 bases. The germline gives CDR1 SEHNR, CDR2 FQNEAQ (reference sequence). The trim removed 3 bases at V and 5 bases at J, leaving 5 bases unmatched. This CDR3 spans 15 amino acids. CDR3 DNA: TGTGCCAGCAGCTTCGCTAGCGGGAGGTCGGAGACCCAGTACTTC. Translation gives CASSFASGRSETQYF.

This clonotype has a count of ten or more. The rearrangement joins TRBV7-2 to TRBJ2-1, with 7 bases fitting TRBD2. Losses at the gene ends were 4 bases for V and 3 bases for J; bases not matched to a gene: 9. CDR1 is SGHTA and CDR2 is FQGNSA in the germline V gene. CDR3 length: 16 residues. CDR3 in amino acids: CASSWGLAVNYNEQFF. CDR3 bases: TGTGCCAGCAGCTGGGGCCTAGCGGTAAACTACAATGAGCAGTTCTTC.

The rearrangement links TRBV28 to TRBJ2-3; 7 bases are shared with TRBD2. The CDR3 extends over 16 amino acids. Germline CDR1 MDHEN, CDR2 SYDVKM. V shed 3 bases and J 1 base; nucleotides not matched to a gene: 7. The CDR3 coding sequence is TGTGCCAGCAGTTTGCCTAGCGGTTTAGGCACAGATACGCAGTATTTT. Residues: CASSLPSGLGTDTQYF.

This clonotype was counted once. V and J are TRBV20-1 and TRBJ2-5; 9 positions agree with TRBD2. CDR1 and CDR2 from the germline V gene are DFQATT and SNEGSKA (reference sequence). This CDR3 is built from 16 residues. J gave up 2 bases and V 6 bases, and 13 bases lay outside the gene matches. DNA of the CDR3: TGCAGTGCGGAAACCCCTGCGGGAGGGGGGCAAGAGACCCAGTACTTC. Translation: CSAETPAGGGQETQYF.

The V call is TRBV6-6, the J call TRBJ2-7; D possibly corresponds to TRBD1 (6 bases). Germline loops: CDR1 MNHNY, CDR2 SVGAGI (reference sequence). The CDR3 sequence is 12 residues long. Trimming pared 6 bases from V and 3 bases from J, leaving 9 bases between. The CDR3 nucleotides are TGTGCCAGCAGACAGGGACACTACGAGCAGTACTTC. This translates into CASRQGHYEQYF.

The chain joins TRBV5-1 to TRBJ1-6; D uncertain. Germline assignment: CDR1 SGHRS and CDR2 YFSETQ. Trimming took 1 base from V and 0 from J, leaving 5 bases between them. The CDR3 is 15 amino acids. Here the CDR3 reads CASSLIGSYNSPLHF. The CDR3 coding sequence is TGCGCCAGCAGCTTGATAGGCTCCTATAATTCACCCCTCCACTTT.

This chain joins TRBV4-3 and TRBJ2-5; 9 nucleotides align to TRBD2. Gene TRBJ2-7 matches the end of the DNA better, so the J call may be wrong. CDR1 is LGHNA, CDR2 YSLEER, per germline. This CDR3 has 17 amino acids. In DNA, the CDR3 is TGCGCCAGCAGCCAAGCGAGGCTAGCGGGGAGAAACTACGAGCAGTACTTC. Translated, it gives CASSQARLAGRNYEQYF.

The rearrangement uses TRBV5-6 and TRBJ2-1, with 11 bases matching TRBD2. The ends lost 7 bases at V and 3 bases at J; junction bases unmatched: 15. Germline lookup yields CDR1 SGHDT and CDR2 YYEEEE. The length of the CDR3 is 18 residues. In nucleotides, the CDR3 is TGTGCCAGCGAACTAACTAGCGGGAGCAGCTACTACTACAATGAGCAGTTCTTC. Its translation is CASELTSGSSYYYNEQFF.

Concerning this clonotype itself: Possible read error: a much larger clone is one base away. This chain links TRBV9 with TRBJ2-1; TRBD2 matches 12 bases. The J call may be incorrect, as the DNA end agrees better with TRBJ2-5. Germline assignment: CDR1 SGDLS and CDR2 YYNGEE. The CDR3 consists of 16 residues. The CDR3 sequence: CAGTPELAGGVETQYF. The CDR3 DNA is TGTGCCGGCACCCCTGAGCTAGCGGGAGGGGTGGAGACCCAGTACTTC.

The sample holds many counts of this clonotype. The rearrangement joins TRBV7-2 to TRBJ1-4; a possible D gene is TRBD1 (6 bases). Trimming removed 0 bases from V and 10 bases from J, with 9 bases in between. CDR3 size: 13 residues. Germline CDR1 reads SGHTA; CDR2 reads FQGNSA. The CDR3 DNA is TGTGCCAGCAGCTTAGCGGGGACAAGAAAACTGTTTTTT. Translation: CASSLAGTRKLFF.

Concerning this clonotype itself: This may be a read error, as it is one base from a much larger clone. The rearrangement joins TRBV6-5 to TRBJ2-1; possibly TRBD2 for D (5 bases). Germline V gene sequence: CDR1 MNHEY, CDR2 SVGAGI. The CDR3 consists of 15 residues. In nucleotides, the CDR3 is TGTACCAGCAGTTATAGCGTTAGCTCCTACAATGAGCAGTTCTTC. Translation: CTSSYSVSSYNEQFF.

This clonotype was seen ten or more times. The J gene is TRBJ1-6, the V gene TRBV12-3 or TRBV12-4; D uncertain. Trimming took off 2 bases at V and 7 bases at J, with 0 bases between the two ends. This CDR3 contains 11 residues. The CDR3 loop reads CASSLNSPLHF. DNA of the CDR3: TGTGCCAGCAGTTTAAATTCACCCCTCCACTTT.

V and J are TRBV4-1 and TRBJ2-5, with TRBD1 identical over 9 bases. The CDR3 covers 18 residues. CDR1 is MGHRA and CDR2 is YSYEKL in the germline V gene. Trimming at V came to 0 bases and at J to 2 bases, leaving 10 bases not matched to a gene. The CDR3 spells CASSQEPDRGDLQETQYF. The CDR3 coding sequence is TGCGCCAGCAGCCAAGAGCCGGACAGGGGAGACCTGCAAGAGACCCAGTACTTC.

This clonotype was detected only a few times. The chain links TRBV3-1 to TRBJ2-7; D unresolved. CDR3 length: 14 amino acids. V shed 1 base and J shed 0 bases, with 7 bases lying between them. Germline V gives CDR1 LGHDT, CDR2 YNNKEL (reference sequence). CDR3 in DNA: TGTGCCAGCAGCCAAGTGCGGAACTCCTACGAGCAGTACTTC. This encodes CASSQVRNSYEQYF.

This chain connects TRBV28 to TRBJ2-2; D is unclear. CDR1 and CDR2 from the germline V gene are MDHEN and SYDVKM. With 1 base removed from V and 1 base from J, the gap between germline ends came to 13 bases. The CDR3 runs 17 residues. CDR3 sequence (DNA): TGTGCCAGCAGTTTATTGTTCGGCAGGAAGAACACCGGGGAGCTGTTTTTT. Its translation is CASSLLFGRKNTGELFF.

The CDR3 protein is CASSEYDRRAAYEQYF. CDR3 in DNA: TGTGCCAGCAGCGAATACGACAGGAGAGCGGCCTACGAGCAGTACTTC. This chain connects TRBV7-2 to TRBJ2-5, with D possibly TRBD1 on 6 matching bases. The J call may not be correct, given that the DNA end is closer to TRBJ2-7. This CDR3 has 16 residues. Per germline, CDR1 SGHTA and CDR2 FQGNSA.

The rearrangement links TRBV3-1 to TRBJ2-3; D gene uncertain. In germline, CDR1 is LGHDT, CDR2 YNNKEL (reference sequence). Trimming shortened V by 4 bases and J by 0 bases, and 11 bases separated the two germline ends. There are 15 residues in the CDR3. CDR3 nucleotide sequence: TGTGCCAGCAGCCGCGGCACTCCTAGCACAGATACGCAGTATTTT. Protein sequence: CASSRGTPSTDTQYF.

This clonotype was seen more than once but under ten times. The rearrangement uses TRBV10-3 and TRBJ2-1; D gene ambiguous. Germline V gives CDR1 ENHRY, CDR2 SYGVKD. V lost 10 bases to trimming and J lost 8 bases, with 18 bases between them. CDR3 size: 13 residues. The CDR3 loop is CATRPDLGDEQFF. CDR3 nucleotide sequence: TGTGCCACCAGACCAGACTTAGGTGATGAGCAGTTCTTC.

The rearrangement joins TRBV11-2 to TRBJ2-2; 9 bases map to TRBD2. The V and J ends lost 3 bases and 5 bases, in that order; junction bases with no gene match: 4. CDR1 and CDR2 (germline): SGHAT, FQNNGV. This CDR3 is built from 15 residues. The CDR3 DNA is TGTGCCAGCAGCTTGGGACTAGCAATGACCGGGGAGCTGTTTTTT. Translation gives CASSLGLAMTGELFF.

This rearrangement joins TRBV12-3 or TRBV12-4 to TRBJ1-5; 11 bases are a match to TRBD1. With 5 bases clipped from V and 1 base from J, the junction kept 4 bases outside the gene matches. The CDR3 loop spans 16 amino acids. Here the CDR3 DNA reads TGTGCCAGCAGTCTAGGACAGGGGGCGAGCAATCAGCCCCAGCATTTT. Its protein is CASSLGQGASNQPQHF.

The table lists this clonotype with a few counts. The chain's CDR3 is CASSPAGTGGVETQYF. CDR3 bases: TGCGCCAGCAGCCCGGCCGGGACAGGGGGCGTTGAGACCCAGTACTTC. V and J are TRBV5-1 and TRBJ2-5; 12 bases are shared with TRBD1. The J segment lost 5 bases and the V segment lost 4 bases, leaving 9 bases of the junction unmatched. Germline loops: CDR1 SGHRS, CDR2 YFSETQ. The CDR3 length is 16 residues. The variable domain in full, completed from reference TRBV5-1 and TRBJ2-5, reads KAGVTQTPRYLIKTRGQQVTLSCSPISGHRSVSWYQQTPGQGLQFLFEYFSETQRNKGNFPGRFSGRQFSNSRSEMNVSTLELGDSALYLCASSPAGTGGVETQYFGPGTRLLVL.